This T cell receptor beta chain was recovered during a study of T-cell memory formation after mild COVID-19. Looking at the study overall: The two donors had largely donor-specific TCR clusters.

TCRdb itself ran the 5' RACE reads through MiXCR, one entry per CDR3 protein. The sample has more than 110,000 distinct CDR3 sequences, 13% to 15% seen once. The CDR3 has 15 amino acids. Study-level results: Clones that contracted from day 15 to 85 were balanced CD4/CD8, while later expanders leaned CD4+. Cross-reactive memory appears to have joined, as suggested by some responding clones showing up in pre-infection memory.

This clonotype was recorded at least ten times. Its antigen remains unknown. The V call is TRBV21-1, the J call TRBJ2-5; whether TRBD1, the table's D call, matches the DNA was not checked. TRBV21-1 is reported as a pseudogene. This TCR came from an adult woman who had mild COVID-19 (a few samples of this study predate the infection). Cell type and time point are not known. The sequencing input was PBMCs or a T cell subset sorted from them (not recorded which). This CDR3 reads CASSNPGQARVTQYF. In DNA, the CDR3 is TGTGCCAGCAGCAACCCCGGACAGGCCCGGGTGACCCAGTACTTC.